These 14 T cell receptor beta chains were all obtained from the same sample, sequenced in a study of T-cell memory formation after mild COVID-19. TCRdb ran MiXCR on the 5' RACE reads and lists one entry per CDR3 protein. The table includes about 540,000 distinct CDR3 sequences, around 20% detected once. The sequenced sample consisted of PBMCs or a T cell subset sorted from them (not recorded which). The source of these receptors is an adult woman who had mild COVID-19 (a few samples of this study predate the infection). Cell type and time point are not known.

This chain uses TRBV2 with TRBJ1-2; maybe TRBD1 (6 bases). V was pared by 7 bases and J by 6 bases, with 33 bases between. Per the germline V gene, CDR1 is SNHLY and CDR2 is FYNNEI. This CDR3 is 19 amino acids long. The CDR3 reads CASKLGGPGRIPPSNGYTF. In nucleotides, the CDR3 is TGTGCCAGCAAACTTGGGGGCCCGGGCCGTATCCCTCCTAGCAATGGCTACACCTTC.

In its sample, this clonotype was seen a few times. The rearrangement joins TRBV20-1 to TRBJ2-1; 12 bases map to TRBD2. Germline V gene data show CDR1 as DFQATT and CDR2 as SNEGSKA (reference sequence). V lost 3 bases to trimming and J lost 7 bases; unmatched junction nucleotides: 7. CDR3 size: 15 residues. DNA for the CDR3: TGCAGTGCTAGCAGACTAGCGGGAGTAAAGAATGAGCAGTTCTTC. Its protein is CSASRLAGVKNEQFF.

This clonotype was observed at least ten times. The CDR3 here is CASSLGTRETQYF. The CDR3 coding sequence is TGCGCCAGCAGCCTCGGGACCCGCGAGACCCAGTACTTC. This chain uses TRBV4-1 with TRBJ2-5; perhaps D is TRBD1 or TRBD2 (5 bases each). Deletions cut 4 bases from V and 5 bases from J, with 11 bases between. The CDR3 length is 13 residues. From germline, CDR1 is MGHRA and CDR2 YSYEKL.

The genes are TRBV5-1 and TRBJ1-2; the D gene is possibly TRBD1 (6 bases). The CDR3 is 16 amino acids. Per germline, CDR1 SGHRS and CDR2 YFSETQ. With 3 bases removed from V and 2 bases from J, the gap between germline ends came to 17 bases. Written as DNA, the CDR3 is TGCGCCAGCAGCTCAACCTCCGGGACACCCAACTATGGCTACACCTTC. Translation gives CASSSTSGTPNYGYTF.

The gene calls are TRBV12-3 or TRBV12-4 and TRBJ2-1, with D perhaps being TRBD1 or TRBD2 (5 bases each). CDR3 size: 15 residues. The V end was cut by 5 bases, the J end by 4 bases, with 15 bases between. DNA of the CDR3: TGTGCCAGCAGTCCAGGGACGCAGAGGTACAATGAGCAGTTCTTC. Translating it yields CASSPGTQRYNEQFF.

This clonotype was observed a handful of times. The chain employs TRBV5-5 and TRBJ1-1, with D unclear. Trimming shortened V by 4 bases and J by 1 base, and 11 bases separated the two germline ends. This CDR3 comprises 14 residues. CDR1 is SGHKS, CDR2 YYEKEE, per germline (reference sequence). The CDR3 loop is CASSVLVQNTEAFF. As DNA, the CDR3 is TGTGCCAGCAGCGTTTTGGTTCAGAACACTGAAGCTTTCTTT.

This clonotype was counted ten times or more. CDR3 sequence reads: CASSRLGGWQTQYF. DNA for the CDR3: TGTGCCAGCAGTCGCTTGGGGGGTTGGCAGACCCAGTACTTC. J is TRBJ2-5 and V is TRBV7-6, with D perhaps matching TRBD2 (6 bases). CDR1 is SGHVS, CDR2 FNYEAQ, per germline. CDR3 length: 14 amino acids. V was trimmed by 6 bases and J by 6 bases, leaving 17 bases between them.

This clonotype was recorded a few times. This CDR3 reads CATSRGTSYEQYF. CDR3 coding DNA: TGTGCCACCAGCAGAGGGACCTCCTACGAGCAGTACTTC. The chain combines TRBV15 with TRBJ2-7; D call uncertain. The CDR3 loop spans 13 amino acids. The ends were cut back, 1 base at V and 0 bases at J, with 4 bases in the middle. Germline V gives CDR1 LNHNV, CDR2 YYDKDF (reference sequence).

This chain connects TRBV19 to TRBJ1-5; 7 bases line up with TRBD1. V trimming: 6 bases; J trimming: 4 bases; junction bases outside the gene matches: 9. Germline V gene sequence: CDR1 LNHDA, CDR2 SQIVND (reference sequence). The CDR3 is made up of 15 amino acids. The CDR3 bases are TGTGCCAGTAGACCGGGGACAGCGCTAAATCAGCCCCAGCATTTT. Amino acid sequence: CASRPGTALNQPQHF.

This rearrangement joins TRBV20-1 to TRBJ2-7; 11 nucleotides match TRBD2. Germline V gene data show CDR1 as DFQATT and CDR2 as SNEGSKA (reference sequence). The junction had 7 bases not matched to a gene; V was cut back by 5 bases and J by 4 bases. The CDR3 extends over 14 amino acids. The CDR3 here is CSAGLAGGIYEQYF. CDR3 coding DNA: TGCAGTGCTGGGCTAGCGGGGGGTATATACGAGCAGTACTTC.

CDR3 residues: CASSPGDTGFEKLFF. CDR3 nucleotide sequence: TGTGCCAGCAGCCCGGGGGATACAGGGTTTGAAAAACTGTTTTTT. The chain recombines TRBV7-6 with TRBJ1-4, with a possible D match to TRBD1 (6 bases). The germline V and J ends were trimmed by 5 bases and 7 bases, with 17 bases remaining between them. The CDR3 totals 15 residues. Germline V gene sequence: CDR1 SGHVS, CDR2 FNYEAQ.

This clonotype was observed a handful of times. At one end, the junction sequence differs from germline, possibly due to a read error. The V and J genes are TRBV12-3 or TRBV12-4 and TRBJ1-6; possibly TRBD1 for D (5 bases). The CDR3 is 13 amino acids. The CDR3 nucleotides read TGTGCCAGCAGATTAGGGACGGGATCACCCCTCCACTTT. Its translation: CASRLGTGSPLHF.

This chain links TRBV18 with TRBJ2-7; 7 bases map to TRBD2. The CDR3 length is 15 residues. The germline gives CDR1 KGHSH, CDR2 LQKENI. With 0 bases clipped from V and 4 bases from J, the junction kept 6 bases outside the gene matches. CDR3 in DNA: TGTGCCAGCTCACCACCGGGACTACCGGTTTACGAGCAGTACTTC. Its protein is CASSPPGLPVYEQYF.

CDR3 amino acids: CASSYESSGSYEQYF. The CDR3 nucleotides read TGTGCCAGCAGTTACGAATCTAGCGGGAGTTACGAGCAGTACTTC. The gene calls are TRBV6-2 or TRBV6-3 and TRBJ2-7; 10 nucleotides line up with TRBD2. The CDR3 totals 15 residues. Germline-derived CDR1 and CDR2 are MNHEY and SVGEGT. Trimming cost V 2 bases and J 4 bases; bases outside gene matches: 5.